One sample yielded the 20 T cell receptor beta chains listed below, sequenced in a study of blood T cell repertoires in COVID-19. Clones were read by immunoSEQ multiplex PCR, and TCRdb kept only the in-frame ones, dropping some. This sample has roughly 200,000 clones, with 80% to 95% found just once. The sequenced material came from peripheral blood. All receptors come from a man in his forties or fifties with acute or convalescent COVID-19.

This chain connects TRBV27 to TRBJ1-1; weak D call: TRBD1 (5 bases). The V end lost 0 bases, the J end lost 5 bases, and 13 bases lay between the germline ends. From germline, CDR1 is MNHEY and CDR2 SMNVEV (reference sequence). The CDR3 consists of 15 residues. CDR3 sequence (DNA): TGTGCCAGCAGTTTATCGGGTCGGGGGGGGACTGAAGCTTTCTTT. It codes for CASSLSGRGGTEAFF.

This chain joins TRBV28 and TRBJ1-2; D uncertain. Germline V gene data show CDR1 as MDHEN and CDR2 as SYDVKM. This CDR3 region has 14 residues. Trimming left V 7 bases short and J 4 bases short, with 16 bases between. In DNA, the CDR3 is TGTGCCAGCACCCGGTGGGCAGACGGCTATGGCTACACCTTC. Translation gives CASTRWADGYGYTF.

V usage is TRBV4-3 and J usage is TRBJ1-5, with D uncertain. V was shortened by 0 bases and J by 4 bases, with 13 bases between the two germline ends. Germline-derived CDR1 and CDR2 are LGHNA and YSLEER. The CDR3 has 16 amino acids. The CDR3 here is CASSQDYEANNQPQHF. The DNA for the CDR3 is TGCGCCAGCAGCCAAGATTATGAGGCTAATAATCAGCCCCAGCATTTT.

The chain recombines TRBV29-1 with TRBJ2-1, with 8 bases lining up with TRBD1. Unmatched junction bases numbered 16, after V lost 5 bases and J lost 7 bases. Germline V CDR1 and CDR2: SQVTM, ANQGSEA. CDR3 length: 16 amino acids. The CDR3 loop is CSVQPQWGQVRNEQFF. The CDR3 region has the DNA TGCAGCGTTCAGCCCCAGTGGGGACAGGTGAGGAATGAGCAGTTCTTC.

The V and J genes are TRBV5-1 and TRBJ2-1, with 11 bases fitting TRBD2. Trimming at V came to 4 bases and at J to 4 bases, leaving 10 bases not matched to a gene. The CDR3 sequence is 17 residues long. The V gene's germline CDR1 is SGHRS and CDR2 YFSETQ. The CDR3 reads CASSVLLAGAPYNEQFF. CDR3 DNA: TGCGCCAGCAGCGTACTACTAGCGGGAGCACCATACAATGAGCAGTTCTTC.

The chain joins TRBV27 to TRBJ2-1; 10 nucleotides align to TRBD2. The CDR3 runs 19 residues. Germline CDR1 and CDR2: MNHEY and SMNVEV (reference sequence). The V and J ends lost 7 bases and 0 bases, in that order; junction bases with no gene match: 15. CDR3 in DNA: TGTGCCAGCACCCTTCCTAGCGGGGGCCCCCCGAGCTCCTACAATGAGCAGTTCTTC. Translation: CASTLPSGGPPSSYNEQFF.

Here the CDR3 reads CASSYKQVGETQYF. CDR3 DNA: TGTGCCAGCAGTTACAAACAGGTTGGGGAGACCCAGTACTTC. The V and J genes are TRBV6-5 and TRBJ2-5, with D possibly being TRBD1 (5 bases). CDR1 MNHEY and CDR2 SVGAGI come from the germline V gene. Between the trimmed V and J ends, which lost 2 bases and 5 bases, there was a span of 12 bases. This CDR3 contains 14 residues.

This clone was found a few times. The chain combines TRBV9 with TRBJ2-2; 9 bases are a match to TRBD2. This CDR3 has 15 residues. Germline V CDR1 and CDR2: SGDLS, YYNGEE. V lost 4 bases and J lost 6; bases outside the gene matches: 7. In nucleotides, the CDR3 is TGTGCCAGCAGCCTTGGGGGACTAGCCTCCGGGGAGCTGTTTTTT. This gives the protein CASSLGGLASGELFF.

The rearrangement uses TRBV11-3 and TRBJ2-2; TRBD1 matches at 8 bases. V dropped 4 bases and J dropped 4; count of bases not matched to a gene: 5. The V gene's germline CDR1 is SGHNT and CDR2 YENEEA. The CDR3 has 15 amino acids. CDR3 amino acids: CASSSRTGLTGELFF. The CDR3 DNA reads TGTGCCAGCAGCTCCCGGACAGGGCTCACCGGGGAGCTGTTTTTT.

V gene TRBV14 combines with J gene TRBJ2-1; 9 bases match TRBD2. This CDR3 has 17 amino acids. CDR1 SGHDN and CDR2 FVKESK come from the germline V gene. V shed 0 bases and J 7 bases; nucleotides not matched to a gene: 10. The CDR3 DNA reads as TGTGCCAGCAGCCAAGATCCTAGCGGGATCTCCTTAAATGAGCAGTTCTTC. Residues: CASSQDPSGISLNEQFF. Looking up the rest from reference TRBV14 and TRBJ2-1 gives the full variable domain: EAGVTQFPSHSVIEKGQTVTLRCDPISGHDNLYWYRRVMGKEIKFLLHFVKESKQDESGMPNNRFLAERTGGTYSTLKVQPAELEDSGVYFCASSQDPSGISLNEQFFGPGTRLTVL.

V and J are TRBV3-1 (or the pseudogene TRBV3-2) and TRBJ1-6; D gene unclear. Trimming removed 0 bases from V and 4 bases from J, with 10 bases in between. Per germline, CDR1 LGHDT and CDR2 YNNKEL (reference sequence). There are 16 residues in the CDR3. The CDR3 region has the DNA TGTGCCAGCAGCCAAGATACACCCCCTTATAATTCACCCCTCCACTTT. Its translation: CASSQDTPPYNSPLHF.

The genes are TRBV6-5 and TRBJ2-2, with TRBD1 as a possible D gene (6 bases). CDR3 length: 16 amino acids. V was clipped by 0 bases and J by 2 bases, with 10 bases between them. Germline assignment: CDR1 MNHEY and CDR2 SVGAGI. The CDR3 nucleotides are TGTGCCAGCAGTTACTCCATGGGGGCTAACACCGGGGAGCTGTTTTTT. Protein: CASSYSMGANTGELFF.

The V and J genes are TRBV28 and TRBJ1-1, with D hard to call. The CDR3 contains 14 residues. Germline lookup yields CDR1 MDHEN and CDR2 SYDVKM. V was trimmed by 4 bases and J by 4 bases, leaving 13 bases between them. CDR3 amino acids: CASSSGKSVTEAFF. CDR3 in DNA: TGTGCCAGCAGTTCGGGAAAATCTGTCACTGAAGCTTTCTTT.

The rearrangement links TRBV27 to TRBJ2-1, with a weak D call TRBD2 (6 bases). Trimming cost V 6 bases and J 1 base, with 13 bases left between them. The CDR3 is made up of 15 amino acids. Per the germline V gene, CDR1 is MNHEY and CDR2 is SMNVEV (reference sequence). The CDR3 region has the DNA TGTGCCAGCAGGTCGGACTACTCTTCCTACAATGAGCAGTTCTTC. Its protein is CASRSDYSSYNEQFF.

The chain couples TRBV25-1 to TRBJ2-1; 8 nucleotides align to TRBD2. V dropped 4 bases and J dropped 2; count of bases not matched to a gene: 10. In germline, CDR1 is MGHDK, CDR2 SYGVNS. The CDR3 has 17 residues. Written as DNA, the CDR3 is TGTGCCAGCAGTGGCCCTTTAGCGGGAAGCCCCTACAATGAGCAGTTCTTC. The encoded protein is CASSGPLAGSPYNEQFF.

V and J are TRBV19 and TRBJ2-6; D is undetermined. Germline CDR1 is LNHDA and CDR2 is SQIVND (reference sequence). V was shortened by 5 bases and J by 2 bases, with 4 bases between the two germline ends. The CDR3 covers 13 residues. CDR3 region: CASSSAGANVLTF. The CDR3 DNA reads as TGTGCCAGTAGTTCCGCTGGGGCCAACGTCCTGACTTTC.

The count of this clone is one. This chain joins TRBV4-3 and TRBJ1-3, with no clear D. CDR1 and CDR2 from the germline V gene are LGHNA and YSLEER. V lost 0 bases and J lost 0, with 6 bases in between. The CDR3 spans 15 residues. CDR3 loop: CASSQDLYSGNTIYF. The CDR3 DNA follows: TGCGCCAGCAGCCAAGATCTGTACTCTGGAAACACCATATATTTT.

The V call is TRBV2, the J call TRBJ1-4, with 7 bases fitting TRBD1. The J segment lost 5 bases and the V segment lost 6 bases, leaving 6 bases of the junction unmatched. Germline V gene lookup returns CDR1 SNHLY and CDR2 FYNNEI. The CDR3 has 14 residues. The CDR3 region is CASSATGKNEKLFF. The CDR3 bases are TGTGCCAGCAGCGCGACAGGGAAGAATGAAAAACTGTTTTTT.

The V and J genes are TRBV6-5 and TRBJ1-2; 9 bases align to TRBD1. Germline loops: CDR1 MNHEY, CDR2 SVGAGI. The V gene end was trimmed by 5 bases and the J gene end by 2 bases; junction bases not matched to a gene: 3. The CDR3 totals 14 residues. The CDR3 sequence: CASSIGQGNYGYTF. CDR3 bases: TGTGCCAGCAGTATAGGACAGGGGAACTATGGCTACACCTTC.

DNA of the CDR3: TGTGCCAGCAGTACCTGGACAGAACCGAACACTGAAGCTTTCTTT. It is translated as CASSTWTEPNTEAFF. This rearrangement joins TRBV6-2 or TRBV6-3 to TRBJ1-1; TRBD1 is a possible D gene (6 bases). Germline V lookup: CDR1 MNHEY, CDR2 SVGEGT. The CDR3 has 15 amino acids. Between the trimmed V and J ends, which lost 5 bases and 1 base, there was a span of 14 bases.